These T cell receptor beta chains were read from a single sample in a study of T cell repertoires in cytomegalovirus infection. TCRdb re-called the reads through MiXCR, storing one row per CDR3 protein. The table has hundreds of thousands of distinct CDR3 sequences, around 32% seen once. Their cognate antigens are unknown. Sequenced material: cultured PBMCs, taken from culture after CMV antigen stimulation. The receptors were gathered from a human donor in good health (CMV status not recorded). Some clones in this sample may be carry-over from other donors' samples. Both conserved end residues are part of each CDR3. A D gene is named only where the DNA matches it firmly.

D gene,V gene,CDR3 protein
NA,TRBV7-2,CASSLSRSGELFF
TRBD1,TRBV27,CASSPPTGNEQYF
TRBD1,TRBV12-3/TRBV12-4,CASSYPPGTAAGNTIYF
TRBD1,TRBV7-2,CASTLPLGGRQGAQYF
NA,TRBV10-3,CAISDFPAARYEQYF
NA,TRBV7-2,CASSSSGDGYTF
TRBD2,TRBV7-9,CASSELAGLTDTQYF
TRBD1,TRBV4-1,CASSPTGVNEQYF
TRBD1,TRBV27,CASSLSPPRQGTEAFF
TRBD2,TRBV20-1,CSASFPGLAHNEQFF
TRBD2,TRBV7-2,CASRGGQPSGELFF
NA,TRBV7-2,CASSLSGTSSGANVLTF
NA,TRBV4-1,CASSQGGRGSGEQYF
NA,TRBV10-3,CAISVGGLNIEQYF
TRBD2,TRBV4-1,CASSQVRRGGAETQYF